This T cell receptor (beta chain) was sequenced during a study of blood T cells in healthy people across ages. Study-level points and caveats: The long-lived group displayed more naive CD4+ cells, plus higher diversity, than the aged donors did.

On this clonotype itself: As yet, its antigen is unknown.

Healthy Caucasians from Russia aged roughly 6 to 95 served as donors. V was clipped by 5 bases and J by 0 bases; unmatched bases: 6. This CDR3 has 16 amino acids. PCR was performed a second time for about 6 to 11 cycles using a sample-barcoded 5' primer and a J-beta primer mix. TCRdb re-called the 5' RACE reads with MiXCR, one entry per CDR3 protein. The repertoire holds around 650,000 distinct CDR3 sequences, 40% to 50% seen once, with about 32% in the top ten. The chain recombines TRBV12-3 or TRBV12-4 with TRBJ1-5; 8 bases line up with TRBD1. The sequence derives from a man older than 75 in good health. The sample was blood. The CDR3 sequence: CASSGTGGYSNQPQHF. DNA for the CDR3: TGTGCCAGCAGTGGGACAGGCGGTTATAGCAATCAGCCCCAGCATTTT.